What follows are 11 T cell receptor beta chains derived from one specimen sequenced in a study of chemoradiotherapy in HPV16-positive cancers. Profiled with immunoSEQ multiplex PCR; TCRdb holds only in-frame clones, not every one. The sample has tens of thousands of clones; roughly 86% are singletons. Sequencing used blood, obtained from a patient who underwent chemoradiotherapy. The source of these receptors is a human donor with HPV-associated anogenital cancer.

The chain recombines TRBV2 with TRBJ1-6; no definite D call. There are 15 residues in the CDR3. Per the germline V gene, CDR1 is SNHLY and CDR2 is FYNNEI. The V gene lost 1 base and the J gene lost 0 bases, with 4 bases spanning the gap. The CDR3 is CASSEGGSYNSPLHF. The CDR3 coding sequence is TGTGCCAGCAGTGAAGGGGGCTCCTATAATTCACCCCTCCACTTT.

V is TRBV5-1 and J is TRBJ2-3; TRBD1 aligns across 9 bases. The ends lost 3 bases at V and 2 bases at J; junction bases unmatched: 4. Germline CDR1 is SGHRS and CDR2 is YFSETQ. The CDR3 is 15 amino acids. Here the CDR3 DNA reads TGCGCCAGCAGCTCCTGGACAGGGGACACAGATACGCAGTATTTT. This sequence encodes CASSSWTGDTDTQYF.

The chain uses TRBV11-3 and TRBJ2-5, with D possibly TRBD1 on 5 matching bases. There are 13 residues in the CDR3. V dropped 3 bases and J dropped 7 bases, with 12 bases sitting between them. The germline CDR1 and CDR2 sequences are SGHNT and YENEEA. The CDR3 is CASSLGQGATQYF. The CDR3 DNA is TGTGCCAGCAGCTTGGGGCAAGGGGCGACCCAGTACTTC.

The CDR3 reads CASSLVASYEQYF. The CDR3 nucleotides read TGCGCCAGCAGCTTGGTGGCCTCCTACGAGCAGTACTTC. The chain is built from TRBV5-1 and TRBJ2-7; D gene unclear. V lost 0 bases to trimming and J lost 0 bases, with 4 bases between them. The CDR3 spans 13 residues. Germline values: CDR1 SGHRS, CDR2 YFSETQ.

There are a few counts of this clone. This chain joins TRBV6-1 and TRBJ1-5; no clear D gene. The CDR3 totals 13 residues. V shed 3 bases and J shed 0 bases, with 3 bases lying between them. The germline gives CDR1 MNHNS, CDR2 SASEGT. CDR3 coding DNA: TGTGCCAGCAGTGAGATTAGCAATCAGCCCCAGCATTTT. It is translated as CASSEISNQPQHF.

The chain employs TRBV7-3 and TRBJ1-2; 8 bases agree with TRBD1. Trimming removed 5 bases from V and 6 bases from J; junction bases left unmatched: 8. CDR1 is SGHTA and CDR2 is FQGTGA in the germline V gene. CDR3 length equals 14 residues. CDR3 nucleotide sequence: TGTGCCAGCAGCCCTACAGGGGGGAACCATGGCTACACCTTC. Translating gives CASSPTGGNHGYTF.

The genes are TRBV11-1 and TRBJ1-1; tentative D call: TRBD1 (6 bases). The V end was cut by 3 bases, the J end by 3 bases, with 8 bases between. From germline, CDR1 is SGHAT and CDR2 FQDESV (reference sequence). This CDR3 contains 13 residues. The CDR3 protein is CASSFNRDTEAFF. CDR3 nucleotide sequence: TGTGCCAGCAGCTTTAACAGGGACACTGAAGCTTTCTTT. Drawing the rest from reference TRBV11-1 and TRBJ1-1, the complete variable domain is EAEVAQSPRYKITEKSQAVAFWCDPISGHATLYWYRQILGQGPELLVQFQDESVVDDSQLPKDRFSAERLKGVDSTLKIQPAELGDSAMYLCASSFNRDTEAFFGQGTRLTVV.

The V and J genes are TRBV9 and TRBJ2-3; 8 bases align to TRBD2. V shed 2 bases and J 1 base; nucleotides not matched to a gene: 0. The germline CDR1 and CDR2 sequences are SGDLS and YYNGEE. CDR3 size: 14 residues. CDR3 sequence (DNA): TGTGCCAGCAGCGTTAGCGGGGGCACAGATACGCAGTATTTT. This encodes CASSVSGGTDTQYF.

This chain connects TRBV25-1 to TRBJ2-1; D is ambiguous. Germline V CDR1 and CDR2: MGHDK, SYGVNS. Trimming removed 1 base at V and 5 bases at J, with 3 bases between. The CDR3 is 12 residues long. The CDR3 DNA is TGTGCCAGCAGTGAATGGGACAATGAGCAGTTCTTC. Its protein is CASSEWDNEQFF.

This rearrangement joins TRBV6-5 to TRBJ1-2; 7 bases map to TRBD1. CDR1 is MNHEY and CDR2 is SVGAGI in the germline V gene. V lost 7 bases and J lost 5; bases outside the gene matches: 1. CDR3 length equals 11 residues. CDR3 nucleotides: TGTGCCAGCAAGGGGGCATATGGCTACACCTTC. It codes for CASKGAYGYTF.

The V gene is TRBV4-2, the J gene TRBJ1-3, with D possibly matching TRBD1 (6 bases). V was pared by 1 base and J by 0 bases, with 22 bases between. CDR1 is LGHNA, CDR2 YNFKEQ, per germline. This CDR3 is 20 amino acids long. The CDR3 loop reads CASSQVGGSAPQFSGNTIYF. The CDR3 DNA follows: TGTGCCAGCAGCCAAGTCGGGGGCAGTGCCCCACAATTCTCTGGAAACACCATATATTTT.